These 17 T cell receptor beta chains originate from one sample sequenced in a study of blood T cell repertoires in COVID-19. The data were produced by immunoSEQ multiplex PCR, yet TCRdb's version contains in-frame clones alone and is incomplete. The table lists 90,000 to 120,000 clones, around 80% of them singletons. The sequencing sample was made of peripheral blood. These receptors all stem from a man aged 65 to 85 with acute or convalescent COVID-19.

This clone is a singleton in its sample. The rearrangement links TRBV27 to TRBJ1-5; 7 nucleotides match TRBD1. Unmatched junction bases numbered 12, after V lost 8 bases and J lost 5 bases. CDR1 and CDR2 from the germline V gene are MNHEY and SMNVEV (reference sequence). The CDR3 covers 15 residues. The CDR3 is CASRPIQGKDQPQHF. The CDR3 nucleotides are TGTGCCAGCCGCCCCATACAGGGGAAAGATCAGCCCCAGCATTTT.

This clone was picked up a small number of times. The genes are TRBV19 and TRBJ1-6, with TRBD1 matching 7 bases. This CDR3 is built from 13 residues. J lost 7 bases, V lost 6 bases, and 3 bases had no gene match. Looked up from germline, CDR1 is LNHDA and CDR2 is SQIVND (reference sequence). This CDR3 is CASSRDSNSPLHF. The CDR3 DNA sequence: TGTGCCAGTAGCCGGGACAGCAATTCACCCCTCCACTTT.

V and J are TRBV11-2 and TRBJ1-4, with D perhaps TRBD1 (6 bases). The CDR3 has 15 residues. The germline gives CDR1 SGHAT, CDR2 FQNNGV. V was clipped by 4 bases and J by 3 bases, with 12 bases between them. The CDR3 loop is CASSSIRGSNEKLFF. The CDR3 DNA reads as TGTGCCAGCAGCTCGATCAGGGGATCTAATGAAAAACTGTTTTTT.

In the case of this clone: At one of its ends the junction is not consistent with the germline gene, which may arise from a read error. V usage is TRBV6-5 and J usage is TRBJ2-1; no definite D call. This CDR3 is built from 14 residues. CDR1 and CDR2 (germline): MNHEY, SVGAGI. In DNA, the CDR3 is TGTGCCAGCGGTTACACAATCTCCTACAATGAGCAGTTCTTC. This sequence encodes CASGYTISYNEQFF.

J is TRBJ2-7 and V is TRBV6-5; the D gene is possibly TRBD1 (5 bases). V lost 5 bases and J lost 4, with 12 bases in between. The CDR3 is 13 residues long. The germline V gene has CDR1 MNHEY and CDR2 SVGAGI. The CDR3 loop reads CASSTRGTYEQYF. In nucleotides, the CDR3 is TGTGCCAGCAGTACAAGGGGAACGTACGAGCAGTACTTC.

The rearrangement uses TRBV18 and TRBJ1-1; the D gene is possibly TRBD1 (5 bases). Trimming stripped 4 bases from V and 1 base from J, with 7 bases between. From germline, CDR1 is KGHSH and CDR2 LQKENI. The CDR3 is 13 residues long. The CDR3 here is CASSLQENTEAFF. CDR3 sequence (DNA): TGTGCCAGCTCACTACAGGAGAACACTGAAGCTTTCTTT.

The V and J genes are TRBV18 and TRBJ2-5, with TRBD1 matching 9 bases. The V gene end was trimmed by 2 bases and the J gene end by 4 bases; junction bases not matched to a gene: 11. This CDR3 comprises 17 residues. Germline V gives CDR1 KGHSH, CDR2 LQKENI. CDR3 DNA sequence: TGTGCCAGCTCACCAATGGACTCCGGGACAGGGTCAGAGACCCAGTACTTC. Translating gives CASSPMDSGTGSETQYF.

This chain connects TRBV12-3 or TRBV12-4 to TRBJ2-1, with D unresolved. The CDR3 extends over 12 amino acids. V was cut by 3 bases and J by 9 bases, with 9 bases left in between. CDR3 bases: TGTGCCAGCAGTTTGACAATTTCTGAGCAGTTCTTC. This encodes CASSLTISEQFF.

This clone occurred once. The J gene is TRBJ2-5, the V gene TRBV11-2; 7 bases fit TRBD1. In germline, CDR1 is SGHAT, CDR2 FQNNGV. The ends lost 5 bases at V and 2 bases at J; junction bases unmatched: 2. The CDR3 consists of 13 residues. The CDR3 spells CASSRDRQETQYF. CDR3 DNA: TGTGCCAGCAGCCGGGACAGACAAGAGACCCAGTACTTC.

This chain links TRBV6-5 with TRBJ1-2; maybe TRBD1 (5 bases). Between the trimmed V and J ends, which lost 7 bases and 7 bases, there was a span of 13 bases. Germline V CDR1 and CDR2: MNHEY, SVGAGI. The CDR3 consists of 12 residues. The CDR3 coding sequence is TGTGCCAGCACCCTGACAGCGGGTGGCTACACCTTC. It codes for CASTLTAGGYTF.

The V call is TRBV15, the J call TRBJ1-1; 8 nucleotides agree with TRBD1. The CDR3 length is 14 residues. Germline V CDR1 and CDR2: LNHNV, YYDKDF (reference sequence). The ends lost 3 bases at V and 3 bases at J; junction bases unmatched: 3. The CDR3 protein is CATSRGQVDTEAFF. Here the CDR3 DNA reads TGTGCCACCAGCAGGGGACAGGTGGACACTGAAGCTTTCTTT. The variable domain in full, with the rest retrieved from reference TRBV15 and TRBJ1-1, is DAMVIQNPRYQVTQFGKPVTLSCSQTLNHNVMYWYQQKSSQAPKLLFHYYDKDFNNEADTPDNFQSRRPNTSFCFLDIRSPGLGDTAMYLCATSRGQVDTEAFFGQGTRLTVV.

V gene TRBV28 combines with J gene TRBJ1-4, with TRBD1 matching over 10 bases. Trimming at V came to 5 bases and at J to 7 bases, leaving 7 bases not matched to a gene. The CDR3 has 15 amino acids. Germline loops: CDR1 MDHEN, CDR2 SYDVKM. CDR3 nucleotides: TGTGCCAGCAGTCCATGGACAGGGGGGGGTGAAAAACTGTTTTTT. Its protein is CASSPWTGGGEKLFF.

The gene calls are TRBV12-5 and TRBJ1-6, with D maybe TRBD1 (5 bases). The CDR3 is made up of 14 amino acids. Trimming took 2 bases from V and 10 from J, leaving 12 bases between them. CDR1 and CDR2 (germline): LGHNT, FRNRAP. The CDR3 nucleotides are TGTGCTAGTGGTTTGAGCACAGGCAACTCACCCCTCCACTTT. Its protein product is CASGLSTGNSPLHF.

The genes are TRBV9 and TRBJ2-1, with a tentative D call TRBD2 (6 bases). Looked up from germline, CDR1 is SGDLS and CDR2 is YYNGEE. Trimming pared 4 bases from V and 1 base from J, leaving 12 bases between. The CDR3 loop spans 15 amino acids. The CDR3 nucleotides read TGTGCCAGCAGCAGAGGAGGGCTTTCCTACAATGAGCAGTTCTTC. Amino acid sequence: CASSRGGLSYNEQFF.

This sequence joins TRBV3-1 (or the pseudogene TRBV3-2) and TRBJ2-3; 9 positions agree with TRBD2. The germline V gene has CDR1 LGHDT and CDR2 YNNKEL (reference sequence). This CDR3 contains 16 residues. V lost 1 base, J lost 2 bases, and 4 bases stayed unmatched. The CDR3 DNA is TGTGCCAGCAGCCAAGTTAGCGGGGGATTCACAGATACGCAGTATTTT. Residues: CASSQVSGGFTDTQYF.

This chain links TRBV5-4 with TRBJ1-2; 7 bases fit TRBD1. Germline V gene lookup returns CDR1 SGHNT and CDR2 YYREEE (reference sequence). This CDR3 has 13 amino acids. With V trimmed by 4 bases and J by 3 bases, 3 bases remained unmatched. CDR3 DNA: TGTGCCAGCAGCCGCGGGACAGACTATGGCTACACCTTC. This encodes CASSRGTDYGYTF.

V and J are TRBV6-6 and TRBJ1-1, with no clear D. With 2 bases removed from V and 1 base from J, the gap between germline ends came to 11 bases. The CDR3 has 15 amino acids. From germline, CDR1 is MNHNY and CDR2 SVGAGI (reference sequence). In nucleotides, the CDR3 is TGTGCCAGCAGTTACGGAGGCAGAAAGAACACTGAAGCTTTCTTT. The encoded protein is CASSYGGRKNTEAFF.